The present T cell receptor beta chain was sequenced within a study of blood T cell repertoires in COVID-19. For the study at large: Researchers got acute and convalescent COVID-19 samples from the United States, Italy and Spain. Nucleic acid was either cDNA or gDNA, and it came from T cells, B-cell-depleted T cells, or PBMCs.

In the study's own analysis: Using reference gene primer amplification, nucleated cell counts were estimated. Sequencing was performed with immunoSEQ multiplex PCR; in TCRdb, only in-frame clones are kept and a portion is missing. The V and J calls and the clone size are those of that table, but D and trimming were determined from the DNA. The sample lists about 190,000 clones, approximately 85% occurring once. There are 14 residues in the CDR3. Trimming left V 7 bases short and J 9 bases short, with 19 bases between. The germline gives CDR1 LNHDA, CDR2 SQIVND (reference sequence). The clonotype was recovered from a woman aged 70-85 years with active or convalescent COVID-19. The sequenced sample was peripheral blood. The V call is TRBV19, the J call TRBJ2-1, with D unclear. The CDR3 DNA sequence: TGTGCCAGTAACCCCCACTCCCGCCCCGGTGAGCAGTTCTTC. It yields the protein CASNPHSRPGEQFF.